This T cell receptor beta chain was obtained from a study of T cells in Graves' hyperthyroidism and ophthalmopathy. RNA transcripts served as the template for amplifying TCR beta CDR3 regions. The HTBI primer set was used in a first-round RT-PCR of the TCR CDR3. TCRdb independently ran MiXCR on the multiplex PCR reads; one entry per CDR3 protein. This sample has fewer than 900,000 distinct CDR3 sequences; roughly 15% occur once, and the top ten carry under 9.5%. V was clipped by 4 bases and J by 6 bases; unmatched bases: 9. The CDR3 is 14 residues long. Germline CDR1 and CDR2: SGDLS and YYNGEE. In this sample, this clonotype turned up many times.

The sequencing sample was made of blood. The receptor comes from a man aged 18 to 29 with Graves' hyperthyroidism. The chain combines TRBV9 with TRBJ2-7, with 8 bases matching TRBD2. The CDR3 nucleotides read TGTGCCAGCAGCCCTAGCGGGCGGGCCCTCGAGCAGTACTTC. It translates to CASSPSGRALEQYF.